Listed below are T cell receptor beta chains from one sample, sequenced in a study of blood T cell repertoires in COVID-19. Repertoires were generated with immunoSEQ multiplex PCR, while TCRdb's copy carries only in-frame clones and drops some. The sample carries 150,000 to 200,000 clones, about 87% recorded once. The sample consisted of peripheral blood. Receptor source: a young woman with acute or convalescent COVID-19. Each CDR3 is given with its conserved first and last residue. The order of the fields is clone size, J gene, D gene, V gene, CDR3 DNA, CDR3 protein. The D gene is left open where the match is weak. The listing skips clone size in some rows; elsewhere it reads once, few, many or a size class.

abundance: -
j_gene: TRBJ2-5
d_gene: -
v_gene: TRBV3-1/TRBV3-2
CDR3nt: TGTGCCAGCAGCTACCCGACAGTCCAAGAGACCCAGTACTTC
CDR3aa: CASSYPTVQETQYF

abundance: -
j_gene: TRBJ2-6
d_gene: -
v_gene: TRBV19
CDR3nt: TGTGCCAGTAGTATTTTTGCGTCTGGGGCCAACGTCCTGACTTTC
CDR3aa: CASSIFASGANVLTF

abundance: few
j_gene: TRBJ1-5
d_gene: -
v_gene: TRBV2
CDR3nt: TGTGCCAGCATGGGGGGGCAGGATCAGCCCCAGCATTTT
CDR3aa: CASMGGQDQPQHF

abundance: once
j_gene: TRBJ2-5
d_gene: TRBD1
v_gene: TRBV18
CDR3nt: TGTGCCAGCTCACCTACAGGACAGGGGGCCCGAGGGACCCAGTACTTC
CDR3aa: CASSPTGQGARGTQYF

abundance: -
j_gene: TRBJ2-1
d_gene: -
v_gene: TRBV10-1
CDR3nt: TGCGCCAGCAGTGTCGCAGGGACTCTCTACAATGAGCAGTTCTTC
CDR3aa: CASSVAGTLYNEQFF

abundance: -
j_gene: TRBJ2-1
d_gene: TRBD2
v_gene: TRBV5-4
CDR3nt: TGTGCCAGCAGCTCCGGGACTAGCGGGAGTAACTCCTACAATGAGCAGTTCTTC
CDR3aa: CASSSGTSGSNSYNEQFF

abundance: -
j_gene: TRBJ2-7
d_gene: TRBD1
v_gene: TRBV10-3
CDR3nt: TGTGCCATCAGTGAGTACGCCGGGACAGGGACCAACGAGCAGTACTTC
CDR3aa: CAISEYAGTGTNEQYF

abundance: -
j_gene: TRBJ2-3
d_gene: -
v_gene: TRBV24-1
CDR3nt: TGTGCCACCAGTCCGGGACACAACACAGATACGCAGTATTTT
CDR3aa: CATSPGHNTDTQYF

abundance: -
j_gene: TRBJ1-5
d_gene: -
v_gene: TRBV19
CDR3nt: TGTGCCAGTAGTATAGGATCGGGGGAGGGTCAGCCCCAGCATTTT
CDR3aa: CASSIGSGEGQPQHF

abundance: -
j_gene: TRBJ1-4
d_gene: -
v_gene: TRBV5-1
CDR3nt: TGCGCCAGCAGCTTCGGGGGACCGGAAAAACTGTTTTTT
CDR3aa: CASSFGGPEKLFF

abundance: -
j_gene: TRBJ2-1
d_gene: -
v_gene: TRBV3-1/TRBV3-2
CDR3nt: TGTGCCAGCAGCCCGAGTGCTGAGCAGTTCTTC
CDR3aa: CASSPSAEQFF

abundance: -
j_gene: TRBJ2-1
d_gene: -
v_gene: TRBV28
CDR3nt: TGTGCCAGCAGTTCCCGGGTAGGAAGGTATGAGCAGTTCTTC
CDR3aa: CASSSRVGRYEQFF

abundance: -
j_gene: TRBJ1-4
d_gene: -
v_gene: TRBV6-5
CDR3nt: TGTGCCAGCAGTTACTCGAAGGGTCTGGGAGTTGAAAAACTGTTTTTT
CDR3aa: CASSYSKGLGVEKLFF

abundance: -
j_gene: TRBJ2-7
d_gene: TRBD2
v_gene: TRBV10-3
CDR3nt: TGTGCCAGCACCGGGACTAGCGGGGACTACGAGCAGTACTTC
CDR3aa: CASTGTSGDYEQYF

abundance: -
j_gene: TRBJ1-5
d_gene: -
v_gene: TRBV12-3/TRBV12-4
CDR3nt: TGTGCCAGCAGTTTAATCGTCGGGCCCCAGCATTTT
CDR3aa: CASSLIVGPQHF

abundance: -
j_gene: TRBJ1-3
d_gene: -
v_gene: TRBV7-9
CDR3nt: TGTGCCAGCAGCCCACAGTGGATAACTGGAAACACCATATATTTT
CDR3aa: CASSPQWITGNTIYF

abundance: -
j_gene: TRBJ2-1
d_gene: TRBD2
v_gene: TRBV7-9
CDR3nt: TGTGCCAGCAGCCGACTAGCGGGAGAAGAAGAGCAGTTCTTC
CDR3aa: CASSRLAGEEEQFF

abundance: once
j_gene: TRBJ1-1
d_gene: TRBD1
v_gene: TRBV5-1
CDR3nt: TGCGCCAGCAGCACGGACAGGATCGGAGACACTGAAGCTTTCTTT
CDR3aa: CASSTDRIGDTEAFF

abundance: -
j_gene: TRBJ2-1
d_gene: -
v_gene: TRBV11-3
CDR3nt: TGTGCCAGCAGCTTATTCTCAGCGGAGGAATCCAATGAGCAGTTCTTC
CDR3aa: CASSLFSAEESNEQFF